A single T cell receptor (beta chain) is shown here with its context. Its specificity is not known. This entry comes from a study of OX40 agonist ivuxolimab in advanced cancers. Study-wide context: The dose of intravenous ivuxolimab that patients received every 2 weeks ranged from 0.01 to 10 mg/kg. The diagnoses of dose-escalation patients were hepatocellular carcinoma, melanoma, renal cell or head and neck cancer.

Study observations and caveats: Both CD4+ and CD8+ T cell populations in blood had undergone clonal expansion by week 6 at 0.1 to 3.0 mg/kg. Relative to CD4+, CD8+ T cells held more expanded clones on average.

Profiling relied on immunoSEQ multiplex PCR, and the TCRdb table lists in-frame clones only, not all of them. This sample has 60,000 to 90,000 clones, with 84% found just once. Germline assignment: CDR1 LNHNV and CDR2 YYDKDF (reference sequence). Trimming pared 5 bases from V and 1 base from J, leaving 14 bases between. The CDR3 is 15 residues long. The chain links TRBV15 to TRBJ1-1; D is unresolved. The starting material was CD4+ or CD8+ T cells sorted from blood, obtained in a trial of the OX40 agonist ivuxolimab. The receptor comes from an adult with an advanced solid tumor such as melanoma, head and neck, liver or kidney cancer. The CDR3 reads CATSPRGPRNTEAFF. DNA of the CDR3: TGTGCCACCAGCCCGCGCGGTCCACGGAACACTGAAGCTTTCTTT.